This T cell receptor beta chain appears in the sequencing data of a study of cytomegalovirus exposure and HLA in healthy donors. The PCR was carried out with 60 Vbeta primers and 13 Jbeta primers. Clones were read by immunoSEQ multiplex PCR, and TCRdb kept only the in-frame ones, dropping some. This table has approximately 70,000 clones, 65% to 75% appearing once. Study results and caveats: When presence/absence was analysed, sequencing depth was taken to be roughly uniform across donors. Cytomegalovirus status was reportedly diagnosed by the classifier with high specificity and sensitivity.

For this clone: Its target is not known.

In germline, CDR1 is LNHNV, CDR2 YYDKDF (reference sequence). CDR3 length equals 15 residues. With V trimmed by 9 bases and J by 4 bases, 11 bases remained unmatched. The chain recombines TRBV15 with TRBJ2-1; 8 nucleotides align to TRBD2. Material for sequencing was PBMCs. The sequence was collected from a man aged 35 to 55 in good health and CMV-seropositive. CDR3 sequence (DNA): TGTGCCACTAGGGGGAACGGGAGGGCGTACAATGAGCAGTTCTTC. Its translation is CATRGNGRAYNEQFF. Full variable domain (outside the CDR3, taken from reference TRBV15 and TRBJ2-1): DAMVIQNPRYQVTQFGKPVTLSCSQTLNHNVMYWYQQKSSQAPKLLFHYYDKDFNNEADTPDNFQSRRPNTSFCFLDIRSPGLGDTAMYLCATRGNGRAYNEQFFGPGTRLTVL.